A selection of T cell receptor beta chains follows, all from one sample in a study of human T cells and chemical hapten exposure. Via MiXCR, TCRdb re-called the 5' RACE reads, giving one row per CDR3 protein. The sample contains tens of thousands of distinct CDR3 sequences, 15% to 20% of which appear only once. The receptors were gathered from a female donor in good health. CDR3s leave out the opening cysteine and the closing phenylalanine or tryptophan. Fields, in order: D gene, V gene, J gene, CDR3 protein. A D gene is named only where the DNA matches it firmly.

>.|TRBV5-6|TRBJ2-1
ASSLKVPRKSEQF
>.|TRBV7-2|TRBJ2-7
ASSLGGRTYEQY
>TRBD2|TRBV5-4|TRBJ2-1
ASRSGLAGGNEQF
>.|TRBV7-2|TRBJ1-5
ASSSSVGQPQH
>.|TRBV6-2/TRBV6-3|TRBJ2-7
ASSYWAEREQY
>.|TRBV5-1|TRBJ2-3
ASSSRLGSFSDTQY
>TRBD2|TRBV12-3/TRBV12-4|TRBJ2-3
ASSFSGGAPDTQY
>TRBD1|TRBV20-1|TRBJ1-2
SASPRQGAYYGYT
>.|TRBV3-1|TRBJ1-6
ASSQDVPRDSPLH
>.|TRBV3-1|TRBJ2-7
ASSQGIAYAYEQY
>.|TRBV20-1|TRBJ1-2
SARVGNYGYT
>.|TRBV27|TRBJ1-4
ASSLQSDSSRLF
>.|TRBV2|TRBJ1-1
ASRNNPGTEAF
>.|TRBV12-3/TRBV12-4|TRBJ1-2
ASSDSRNYGYT
>TRBD1|TRBV5-1|TRBJ1-1
ASRSGQGETEAF
>.|TRBV28|TRBJ1-1
ASSLLWYRNTEAF
>TRBD2|TRBV10-3|TRBJ2-1
AISGTGGPHNEQF
>TRBD1|TRBV6-1|TRBJ1-4
ASRNPTGEYEKLF
>TRBD1|TRBV13|TRBJ2-7
ASSPQQGSAYEQY
>.|TRBV11-2|TRBJ2-3
ASSLSDPTDTQY
>TRBD2|TRBV4-3|TRBJ2-3
ASSQELAGGLDTQY
>TRBD2|TRBV28|TRBJ2-1
ASSLLREGLFNEQF
>.|TRBV5-1|TRBJ1-2
ASSVVLVGGYGYT
>.|TRBV5-1|TRBJ1-1
ASSPLTDKTEAF
>.|TRBV6-2/TRBV6-3|TRBJ1-5
ASSLDGTGPIQH
>.|TRBV20-1|TRBJ2-2
SARAWGGQTIKTGELF
>.|TRBV10-3|TRBJ2-5
AISGGVSGTQY
>.|TRBV2|TRBJ1-4
ASSEAAGYEKLF
>.|TRBV5-1|TRBJ1-3
ASSLLGGAGGNTIY
>.|TRBV20-1|TRBJ2-3
SASPGSTDTQY
>TRBD2|TRBV3-1|TRBJ2-5
ASSPGLAGVSQETQY
>.|TRBV20-1|TRBJ1-1
SARRDLNTEAF
>TRBD1|TRBV6-1|TRBJ2-3
ASSEGGTGADTQY
>.|TRBV2|TRBJ1-1
ASSRQKMNTEAF
>.|TRBV29-1|TRBJ1-2
SAPGAAYGYT
>TRBD1|TRBV4-3|TRBJ1-1
ASSQELGGPEAF
>TRBD1|TRBV6-6|TRBJ2-3
ASAPGQMTDTQY
>TRBD1|TRBV25-1|TRBJ1-5
ASSEGGETGESNQPQH
>.|TRBV10-3|TRBJ1-5
AISGEGQGNQPQH
>TRBD1|TRBV9|TRBJ1-4
ASSSSGTGGKLF
>.|TRBV28|TRBJ1-1
ASSGRVGEAF
>.|TRBV7-2|TRBJ2-3
ASSPGWAGRTDTQY
>.|TRBV20-1|TRBJ1-6
SGLSPSYNSPLH
>TRBD2|TRBV10-1|TRBJ2-3
ASSDGGAGTDTQY
>.|TRBV11-2|TRBJ1-2
ASSQGPATAYGYT